This T cell receptor beta chain was observed in a study of blood T cell repertoires in COVID-19. The sample holds one count of this clone. Measured with immunoSEQ multiplex PCR; TCRdb has only the in-frame clones, and not every one. Of about 280,000 clones listed, roughly 85% were seen once; the top ten hold around 2.3%. Participant-reported clinical history was the basis for cohort assignment. The source material was PBMCs or T cells enriched from blood (not recorded which). This sequence originates from a woman aged 45-60 years who had recovered from COVID-19.

The CDR3 loop reads CASSLGSGGGGYEQYF. The CDR3 DNA sequence: TGTGCCAGCAGCCTGGGGTCGGGAGGAGGAGGCTACGAGCAGTACTTC. The chain is built from TRBV7-8 and TRBJ2-7; 7 bases fit TRBD2. Germline CDR1 reads SGHVS; CDR2 reads FQNEAQ. The V gene end was trimmed by 5 bases and the J gene end by 3 bases; junction bases not matched to a gene: 13. This CDR3 comprises 16 residues.